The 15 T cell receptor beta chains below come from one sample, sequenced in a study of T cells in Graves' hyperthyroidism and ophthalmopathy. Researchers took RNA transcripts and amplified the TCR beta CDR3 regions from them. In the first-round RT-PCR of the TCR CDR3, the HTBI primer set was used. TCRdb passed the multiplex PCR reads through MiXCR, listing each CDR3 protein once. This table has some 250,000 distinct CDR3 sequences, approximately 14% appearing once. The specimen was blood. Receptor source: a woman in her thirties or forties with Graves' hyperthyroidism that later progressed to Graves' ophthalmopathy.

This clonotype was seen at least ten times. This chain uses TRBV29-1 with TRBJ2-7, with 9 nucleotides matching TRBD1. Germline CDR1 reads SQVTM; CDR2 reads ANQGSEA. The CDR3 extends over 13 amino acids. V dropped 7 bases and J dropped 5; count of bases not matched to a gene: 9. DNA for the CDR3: TGCAGCGCTGCCGGGACAGGGTCCGACGAGCAGTACTTC. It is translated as CSAAGTGSDEQYF.

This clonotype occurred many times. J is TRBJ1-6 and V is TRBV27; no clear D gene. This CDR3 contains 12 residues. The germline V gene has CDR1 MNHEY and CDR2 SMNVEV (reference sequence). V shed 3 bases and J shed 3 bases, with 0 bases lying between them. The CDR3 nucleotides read TGTGCCAGCAGTTTCTATAATTCACCCCTCCACTTT. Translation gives CASSFYNSPLHF.

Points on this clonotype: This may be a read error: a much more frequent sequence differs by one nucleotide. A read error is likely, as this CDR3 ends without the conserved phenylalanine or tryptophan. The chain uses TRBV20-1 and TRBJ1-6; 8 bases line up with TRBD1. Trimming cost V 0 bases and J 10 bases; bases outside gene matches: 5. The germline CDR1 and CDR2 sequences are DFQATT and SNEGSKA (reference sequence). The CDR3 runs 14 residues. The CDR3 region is CSARDRTGYSPLHL. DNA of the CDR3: TGCAGTGCTAGAGATCGGACAGGGTACTCACCCCTCCACCTT.

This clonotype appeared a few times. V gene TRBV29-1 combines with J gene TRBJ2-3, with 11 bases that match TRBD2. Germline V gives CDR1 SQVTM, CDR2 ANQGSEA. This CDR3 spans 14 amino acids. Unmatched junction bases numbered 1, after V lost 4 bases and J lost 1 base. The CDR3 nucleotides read TGCAGCGTTGGGGGACTAGCGGGCACAGATACGCAGTATTTT. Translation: CSVGGLAGTDTQYF.

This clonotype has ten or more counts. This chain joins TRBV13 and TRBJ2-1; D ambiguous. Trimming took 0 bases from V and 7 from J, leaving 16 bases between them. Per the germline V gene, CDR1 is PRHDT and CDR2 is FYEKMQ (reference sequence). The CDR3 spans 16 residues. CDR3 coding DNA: TGTGCCAGCAGCTTAGGATTCGGTAGGGAAATGAATGAGCAGTTCTTC. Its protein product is CASSLGFGREMNEQFF.

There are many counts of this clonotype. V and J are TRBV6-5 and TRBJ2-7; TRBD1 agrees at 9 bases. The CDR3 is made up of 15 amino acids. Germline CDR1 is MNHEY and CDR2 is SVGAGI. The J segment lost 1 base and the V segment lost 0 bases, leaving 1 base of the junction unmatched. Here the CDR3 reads CASSYSGTGSYEQYF. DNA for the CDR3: TGTGCCAGCAGTTACTCAGGGACAGGGTCCTACGAGCAGTACTTC.

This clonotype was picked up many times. The CDR3 region has the DNA TGTGCCAGCAGTGAAGGTCCCGGGGTCTCGTGGGAGCAGTTCTTC. It translates to CASSEGPGVSWEQFF. J is TRBJ2-1 and V is TRBV6-1, with D possibly matching TRBD2 (5 bases). This CDR3 spans 15 amino acids. The germline V and J ends were trimmed by 1 base and 10 bases, with 17 bases remaining between them. In germline, CDR1 is MNHNS, CDR2 SASEGT.

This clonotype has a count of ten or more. The chain's CDR3 is CASSYGGPTVEQYF. In DNA, the CDR3 is TGTGCCAGCAGTTACGGGGGGCCTACTGTCGAGCAGTACTTC. The V and J genes are TRBV6-5 and TRBJ2-7; D possibly uses TRBD1 or TRBD2 (6 bases each). The germline V and J ends were trimmed by 2 bases and 6 bases, with 14 bases remaining between them. This CDR3 spans 14 amino acids. CDR1 is MNHEY, CDR2 SVGAGI, per germline.

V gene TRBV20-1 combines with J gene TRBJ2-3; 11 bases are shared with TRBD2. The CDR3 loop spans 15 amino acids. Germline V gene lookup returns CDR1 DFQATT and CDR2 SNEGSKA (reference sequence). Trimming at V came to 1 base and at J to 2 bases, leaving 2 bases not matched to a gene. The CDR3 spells CSARGLAGNTDTQYF. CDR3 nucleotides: TGCAGTGCTAGAGGACTAGCGGGGAACACAGATACGCAGTATTTT.

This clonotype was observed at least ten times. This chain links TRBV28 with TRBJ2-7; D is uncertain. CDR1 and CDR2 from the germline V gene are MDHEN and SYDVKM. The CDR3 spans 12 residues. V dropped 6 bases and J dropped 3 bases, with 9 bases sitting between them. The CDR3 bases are TGTGCCAGCAGGCCTCTGGGCTACGAGCAGTACTTC. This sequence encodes CASRPLGYEQYF.

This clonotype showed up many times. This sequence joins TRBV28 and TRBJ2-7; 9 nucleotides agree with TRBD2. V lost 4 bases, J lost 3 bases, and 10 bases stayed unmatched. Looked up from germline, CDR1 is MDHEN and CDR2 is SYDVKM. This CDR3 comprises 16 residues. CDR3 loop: CASSSPASGNIYEQYF. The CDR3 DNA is TGTGCCAGCAGTTCGCCCGCTAGCGGGAACATCTACGAGCAGTACTTC.

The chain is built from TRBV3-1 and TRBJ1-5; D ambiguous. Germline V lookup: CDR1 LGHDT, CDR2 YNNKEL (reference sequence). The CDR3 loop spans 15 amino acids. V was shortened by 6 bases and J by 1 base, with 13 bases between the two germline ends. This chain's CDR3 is CASSTGLRSNQPQHF. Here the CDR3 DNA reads TGTGCCAGCAGTACGGGCCTCCGGAGCAATCAGCCCCAGCATTTT.

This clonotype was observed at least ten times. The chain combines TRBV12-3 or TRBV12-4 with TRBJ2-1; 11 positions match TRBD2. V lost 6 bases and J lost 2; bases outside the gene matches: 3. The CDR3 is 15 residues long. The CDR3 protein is CASSPSGRTYNEQFF. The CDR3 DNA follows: TGTGCCAGCAGCCCTAGCGGGAGGACCTACAATGAGCAGTTCTTC.

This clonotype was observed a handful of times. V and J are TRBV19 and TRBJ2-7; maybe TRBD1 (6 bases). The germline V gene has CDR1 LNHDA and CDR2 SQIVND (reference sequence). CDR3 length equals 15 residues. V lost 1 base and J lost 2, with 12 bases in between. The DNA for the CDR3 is TGTGCCAGTAGTATAGTGGGGGCTGCCACCTACGAGCAGTACTTC. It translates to CASSIVGAATYEQYF. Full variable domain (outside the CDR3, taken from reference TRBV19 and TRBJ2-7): DGGITQSPKYLFRKEGQNVTLSCEQNLNHDAMYWYRQDPGQGLRLIYYSQIVNDFQKGDIAEGYSVSREKKESFPLTVTSAQKNPTAFYLCASSIVGAATYEQYFGPGTRLTVT.

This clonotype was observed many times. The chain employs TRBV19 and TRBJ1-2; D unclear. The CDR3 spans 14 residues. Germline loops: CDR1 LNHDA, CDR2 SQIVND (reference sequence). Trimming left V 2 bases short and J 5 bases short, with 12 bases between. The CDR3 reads CASSISPLRYGYTF. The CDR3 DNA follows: TGTGCCAGTAGTATATCGCCGCTGAGGTATGGCTACACCTTC.